This T cell receptor (beta chain) appears in the sequencing data of a study of T cell repertoires in aging, cancer and after chemotherapy. Study-wide results and limits: Healthy donors lost TCR diversity with age mainly through richness, cancer patients through richness and evenness.

A remark on this clonotype: As yet, its antigen is unknown.

Multiplex touch-down PCR with TRB-A/B primers amplified rearranged V-D-J TRB sequences. Each CDR3 protein gets one entry after TCRdb re-called the multiplex PCR reads with MiXCR. The sample includes roughly 3,100 distinct CDR3 sequences, around 21% seen only once; the top ten take 50% to 65%. The V gene lost 3 bases and the J gene lost 6 bases, with 12 bases spanning the gap. The CDR3 has 13 amino acids. TCR beta rearrangements were amplified from peripheral blood genomic DNA. This receptor was identified in a human donor with a solid tumor. The chain combines TRBV12-3 or TRBV12-4 with TRBJ2-7; tentatively, D is TRBD1 (6 bases). The sample was blood. The CDR3 DNA is TGTGCCAGCAGTTTCGGTTGGGGGCGCGAGCAGTACTTC. Amino acids: CASSFGWGREQYF.